The 7 T cell receptor beta chains given below trace back to one sample, sequenced in a study of low-dose radiotherapy and immunotherapy resistance in tumors. TRAV- and TRBV-specific primers, spanning alpha and beta chains, primed first-strand cDNA. Amplification of TCRs used a constant-region primer and V-primer adapter for roughly 18 PCR cycles. Via MiXCR, TCRdb re-called the reads, giving one row per CDR3 protein. The table has under 70,000 distinct CDR3 sequences, around 25% seen once. Indicated time point: before trial treatment. Here the sequenced sample was PBMCs, taken before treatment. These receptors were collected from a male donor with prostate cancer.

This clonotype came up many times. The V call is TRBV5-4, the J call TRBJ1-4; D gene ambiguous. Trimming removed 1 base from V and 3 bases from J, with 10 bases in between. The CDR3 is made up of 15 amino acids. The germline gives CDR1 SGHNT, CDR2 YYREEE (reference sequence). The CDR3 nucleotides are TGTGCCAGCAGCTTGAAAGCAGGATCTAATGAAAAACTGTTTTTT. Residues: CASSLKAGSNEKLFF.

This clonotype occurred many times. The chain is built from TRBV10-3 and TRBJ1-2; D is possibly TRBD1 (5 bases). V lost 4 bases, J lost 5 bases, and 14 bases lay in between. Germline values: CDR1 ENHRY, CDR2 SYGVKD. The CDR3 extends over 14 amino acids. The CDR3 sequence is CAISGAGKVYGYTF. The CDR3 DNA reads TGTGCCATCAGTGGTGCAGGGAAAGTGTATGGCTACACCTTC.

The V gene is TRBV11-3, the J gene TRBJ2-1; TRBD1 might be the D (5 bases). Germline V CDR1 and CDR2: SGHNT, YENEEA. This CDR3 is built from 15 residues. With 5 bases removed from V and 1 base from J, the gap between germline ends came to 12 bases. CDR3 nucleotide sequence: TGTGCCAGCAGCGGGGCGGTAGCTTCCTACAATGAGCAGTTCTTC. It encodes CASSGAVASYNEQFF.

The chain links TRBV2 to TRBJ1-1; D call uncertain. The length of the CDR3 is 15 residues. Trimming took 4 bases from V and 0 from J, leaving 12 bases between them. Germline loops: CDR1 SNHLY, CDR2 FYNNEI. The CDR3, as DNA: TGTGCCAGCAGTGGGCAGTCCGCCATGAACACTGAAGCTTTCTTT. It is translated as CASSGQSAMNTEAFF.

This clonotype appeared many times. DNA of the CDR3: TGCAGCGTTGAACTCTACTCCTACGAGCAGTACTTC. Translation: CSVELYSYEQYF. The J gene is TRBJ2-7, the V gene TRBV29-1; no reliable D call. CDR1 is SQVTM and CDR2 is ANQGSEA in the germline V gene. The CDR3 extends over 12 amino acids. Trimming pared 2 bases from V and 0 bases from J, leaving 5 bases between.

This clonotype was counted at least ten times. The J gene is TRBJ2-3, the V gene TRBV5-1; no reliable D call. V was pared by 0 bases and J by 5 bases, with 10 bases between. Per the germline V gene, CDR1 is SGHRS and CDR2 is YFSETQ. CDR3 length: 14 amino acids. CDR3 sequence (DNA): TGCGCCAGCAGCTTGGCCGTCTCCGTAGATACGCAGTATTTT. As protein: CASSLAVSVDTQYF. Supplemented by reference TRBV5-1 and TRBJ2-3, the full variable domain reads KAGVTQTPRYLIKTRGQQVTLSCSPISGHRSVSWYQQTPGQGLQFLFEYFSETQRNKGNFPGRFSGRQFSNSRSEMNVSTLELGDSALYLCASSLAVSVDTQYFGPGTRLTVL.

The table lists this clonotype with many counts. This chain uses TRBV11-2 with TRBJ1-2, with 7 bases fitting TRBD1. After removal of 3 bases from V and 4 bases from J, the junction contained 2 bases not matched to a gene. The CDR3 has 13 residues. From germline, CDR1 is SGHAT and CDR2 FQNNGV. DNA for the CDR3: TGTGCCAGCAGCTTCGCAGGGGGCTATGGCTACACCTTC. It is translated as CASSFAGGYGYTF.